A single sample gave rise to the 9 T cell receptor beta chains below, sequenced in a study of T cells after yellow fever vaccination. TCRdb processed the 5' RACE reads anew with MiXCR; each CDR3 protein has one entry. Among hundreds of thousands of distinct CDR3 sequences listed, about a fifth were seen once. The source was PBMCs, collected 15 days after the yellow fever booster vaccination. The receptors originated from a man under 40 who received the YFV17D yellow fever vaccine.

This clonotype was counted only a few times. The chain is built from TRBV27 and TRBJ1-5, with D perhaps matching TRBD1 (5 bases). V was pared by 0 bases and J by 6 bases, with 9 bases between. Looked up from germline, CDR1 is MNHEY and CDR2 is SMNVEV (reference sequence). The CDR3 length is 14 residues. The CDR3 is CASSLSGGSQPQHF. The CDR3, as DNA: TGTGCCAGCAGTTTATCTGGGGGTAGTCAGCCCCAGCATTTT.

This clonotype was detected a few times. The chain links TRBV20-1 to TRBJ1-1; D is unclear. The CDR3 runs to 13 residues. Germline CDR1 reads DFQATT; CDR2 reads SNEGSKA (reference sequence). V gave up 4 bases and J gave up 4 bases, with 13 bases separating them. The CDR3 region has the DNA TGCAGTGCTACCCTGGTCCGGGGCACTGAAGCTTTCTTT. Translated: CSATLVRGTEAFF.

This clonotype has a handful of counts. The chain joins TRBV29-1 to TRBJ1-1; 7 nucleotides agree with TRBD1. Germline V gene lookup returns CDR1 SQVTM and CDR2 ANQGSEA. The trim removed 6 bases at V and 1 base at J, leaving 2 bases unmatched. The CDR3 has 12 amino acids. The CDR3 loop is CSVRQGNTEAFF. For the CDR3, the DNA is TGCAGCGTGCGACAGGGGAACACTGAAGCTTTCTTT.

This chain uses TRBV7-2 with TRBJ2-5, with TRBD2 matching 7 bases. Germline-derived CDR1 and CDR2 are SGHTA and FQGNSA. This CDR3 has 16 residues. The V gene end was trimmed by 1 base and the J gene end by 4 bases; junction bases not matched to a gene: 9. The CDR3 loop is CASSLVWGGRGETQYF. The CDR3 DNA follows: TGTGCCAGCAGCTTAGTCTGGGGCGGGAGAGGAGAGACCCAGTACTTC.

This clonotype came up a few times. The genes are TRBV6-2 or TRBV6-3 and TRBJ1-5, with no clear D. The germline gives CDR1 MNHEY, CDR2 SVGEGT. The CDR3 runs 11 residues. The germline V and J ends were trimmed by 6 bases and 9 bases, with 9 bases remaining between them. The CDR3 DNA sequence: TGTGCCAGCAGGGATGTTGGGCCCCAGCATTTT. As protein: CASRDVGPQHF.

This clonotype has a handful of counts. V is TRBV7-2 and J is TRBJ2-7, with 9 bases that match TRBD1. The CDR3 has 14 residues. J was trimmed by 7 bases and V by 6 bases; bases with no gene match: 10. CDR1 and CDR2 from the germline V gene are SGHTA and FQGNSA. Here the CDR3 reads CASRRDRVKVEQYF. CDR3 DNA sequence: TGTGCCAGCAGGAGGGACAGGGTTAAGGTGGAGCAGTACTTC.

J is TRBJ1-4 and V is TRBV20-1; D remains unclear. Trimming stripped 2 bases from V and 7 bases from J, with 5 bases between. The CDR3 totals 11 residues. Looked up from germline, CDR1 is DFQATT and CDR2 is SNEGSKA (reference sequence). CDR3 sequence (DNA): TGCAGTGCTAGACTGAGTGAAAAACTGTTTTTT. It encodes CSARLSEKLFF.

This sequence joins TRBV7-2 and TRBJ2-1; 8 bases map to TRBD2. CDR1 SGHTA and CDR2 FQGNSA come from the germline V gene. CDR3 length equals 15 residues. The V gene end was trimmed by 3 bases and the J gene end by 3 bases; junction bases not matched to a gene: 4. The CDR3 region has the DNA TGTGCCAGCAGCTTCGGGAGGGCCGTCTACAATGAGCAGTTCTTC. It encodes CASSFGRAVYNEQFF.

This clonotype was observed a handful of times. The chain uses TRBV4-2 and TRBJ1-1; no clear D. The CDR3 is 15 amino acids. Deletions cut 0 bases from V and 1 base from J, with 9 bases between. Germline V lookup: CDR1 LGHNA, CDR2 YNFKEQ. DNA for the CDR3: TGTGCCAGCAGCCAAGAGAGGCCGGGGAACACTGAAGCTTTCTTT. As protein: CASSQERPGNTEAFF.